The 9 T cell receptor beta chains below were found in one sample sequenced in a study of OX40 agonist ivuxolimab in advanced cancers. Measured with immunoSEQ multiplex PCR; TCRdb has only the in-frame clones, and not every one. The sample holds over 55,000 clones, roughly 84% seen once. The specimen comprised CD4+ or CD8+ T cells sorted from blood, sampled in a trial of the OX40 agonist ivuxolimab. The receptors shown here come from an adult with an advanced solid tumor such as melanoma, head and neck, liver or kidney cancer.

This CDR3 reads CAWRGDLSEKLFF. Here the CDR3 DNA reads TGTGCCTGGAGGGGAGACCTGAGTGAAAAACTGTTTTTT. The rearrangement uses TRBV30 and TRBJ1-4; D uncertain. The length of the CDR3 is 13 residues. V was trimmed by 3 bases and J by 7 bases, leaving 12 bases between them. Germline V gives CDR1 GTSNPN, CDR2 SVGIG (reference sequence).

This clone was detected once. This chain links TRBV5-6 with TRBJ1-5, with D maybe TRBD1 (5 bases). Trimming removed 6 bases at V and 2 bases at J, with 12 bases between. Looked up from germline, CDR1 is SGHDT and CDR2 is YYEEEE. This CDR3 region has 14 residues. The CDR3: CASTNWGGNQPQHF. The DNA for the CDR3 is TGTGCCAGCACAAATTGGGGGGGCAATCAGCCCCAGCATTTT.

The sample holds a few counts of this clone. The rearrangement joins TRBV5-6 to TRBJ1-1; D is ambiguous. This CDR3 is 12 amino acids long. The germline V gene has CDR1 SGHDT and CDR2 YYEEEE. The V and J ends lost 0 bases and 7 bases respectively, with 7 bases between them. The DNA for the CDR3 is TGTGCCAGCAGCTTGGAATCGGGTGAAGCTTTCTTT. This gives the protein CASSLESGEAFF.

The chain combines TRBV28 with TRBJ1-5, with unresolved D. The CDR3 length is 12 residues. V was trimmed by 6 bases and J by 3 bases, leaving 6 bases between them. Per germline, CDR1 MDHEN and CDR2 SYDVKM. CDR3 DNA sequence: TGTGCCAGCAGGCCGCTCAATCAGCCCCAGCATTTT. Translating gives CASRPLNQPQHF.

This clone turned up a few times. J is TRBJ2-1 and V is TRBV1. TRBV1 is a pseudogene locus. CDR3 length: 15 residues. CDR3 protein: CTSSPLGGVGDEQFF. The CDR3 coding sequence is TGCACCAGCAGCCCATTAGGTGGCGTGGGGGATGAGCAGTTCTTC.

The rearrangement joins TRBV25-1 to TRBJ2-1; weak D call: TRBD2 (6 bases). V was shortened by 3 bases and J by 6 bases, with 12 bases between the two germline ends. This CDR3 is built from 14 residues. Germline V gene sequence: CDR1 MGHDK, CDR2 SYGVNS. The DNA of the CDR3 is TGTGCCAGCAGTGAGGACTTGGGGGGCAATGAGCAGTTCTTC. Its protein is CASSEDLGGNEQFF.

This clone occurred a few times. CDR3 DNA sequence: TGTGCCAGCAGTGAAAGAGGGCTAAAACCTAACTATGGCTACACCTTC. Its translation: CASSERGLKPNYGYTF. The rearrangement joins TRBV6-1 to TRBJ1-2; D uncertain. CDR3 length: 16 residues. Germline V gene lookup returns CDR1 MNHNS and CDR2 SASEGT. V was clipped by 2 bases and J by 0 bases, with 13 bases between them.

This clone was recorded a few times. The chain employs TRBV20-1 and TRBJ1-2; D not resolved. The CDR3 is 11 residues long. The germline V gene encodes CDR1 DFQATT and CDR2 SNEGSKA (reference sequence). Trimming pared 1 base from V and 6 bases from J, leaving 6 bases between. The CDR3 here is CSARVLHGYTF. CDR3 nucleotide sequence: TGCAGTGCTAGAGTCCTGCATGGCTACACCTTC.

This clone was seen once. As DNA, the CDR3 is TGTGCCAGCAACCTAAGGGGAGGGGAGCCCCAGTACTTC. As protein: CASNLRGGEPQYF. This chain connects TRBV6-5 to TRBJ2-5, with 7 bases matching TRBD2. Germline V gives CDR1 MNHEY, CDR2 SVGAGI. The CDR3 extends over 13 amino acids. V shed 7 bases and J 9 bases; nucleotides not matched to a gene: 11.